This T cell receptor (beta chain) emerged from a study of blood T cell repertoires in COVID-19. Using immunoSEQ multiplex PCR, the repertoire was profiled, and TCRdb retains in-frame clones only, with some absent. The table has roughly 18,000 clones, approximately 90% seen once. V shed 6 bases and J shed 3 bases, with 14 bases lying between them. The CDR3 sequence is 14 residues long. CDR1 is SSHAT and CDR2 is FNYEAQ in the germline V gene (reference sequence). This chain joins TRBV7-7 and TRBJ1-2; D is perhaps TRBD1 (5 bases). The TCR sequence derives from a woman aged 60-70 years with active COVID-19. The specimen sequenced was peripheral blood. DNA of the CDR3: TGTGCCAGCAGTCCCCTGGGGGGTGACTATGGCTACACCTTC. Translation: CASSPLGGDYGYTF.